Following are 27 T cell receptor beta chains from one sample sequenced in a study of T cell responses to AZD1222 COVID-19 vaccine. The repertoire was sequenced with immunoSEQ multiplex PCR; TCRdb's copy has only in-frame clones and lacks some. The sample shows around 15,000 clones, 70% to 85% of them seen only once. This specimen was peripheral blood, taken 28 days after the second AZD1222 dose. These receptors were taken from an adult who received the AZD1222 COVID-19 vaccine.

CDR3 coding DNA: TGCGCCAGCAGCCAAGTCCAGATCTCTGGGGCCAACGTCCTGACTTTC. Amino acids: CASSQVQISGANVLTF. This chain connects TRBV4-3 to TRBJ2-6; D gene ambiguous. Trimming left V 1 base short and J 0 bases short, with 7 bases between. Germline V CDR1 and CDR2: LGHNA, YSLEER. The CDR3 spans 16 residues.

This chain connects TRBV6-5 to TRBJ1-2, with unresolved D. With 6 bases removed from V and 0 bases from J, the gap between germline ends came to 11 bases. Germline V CDR1 and CDR2: MNHEY, SVGAGI. CDR3 size: 14 residues. In DNA form, the CDR3 reads TGTGCCAGCAGCCCACAGAAGTCTAACTATGGCTACACCTTC. Encoded protein: CASSPQKSNYGYTF.

V and J are TRBV27 and TRBJ1-2; no clear D. The CDR3 is 13 amino acids. Germline V gives CDR1 MNHEY, CDR2 SMNVEV (reference sequence). The V end was cut by 0 bases, the J end by 5 bases, with 7 bases between. The CDR3: CASSLSGLYGYTF. In DNA form, the CDR3 reads TGTGCCAGCAGTTTATCAGGGTTGTATGGCTACACCTTC.

This clone came up a few times. The chain is built from TRBV7-2 and TRBJ2-2; 10 bases map to TRBD1. Per germline, CDR1 SGHTA and CDR2 FQGNSA. V shed 5 bases, J shed 7 bases, and the junction held 4 bases outside the gene matches. The CDR3 runs to 14 residues. The CDR3 loop reads CASSRDRGDGELFF. The CDR3 DNA is TGTGCCAGCAGCCGGGACAGGGGTGACGGGGAGCTGTTTTTT. The whole variable domain, filled in from reference TRBV7-2 and TRBJ2-2, reads GAGVSQSPSNKVTEKGKDVELRCDPISGHTALYWYRQSLGQGLEFLIYFQGNSAPDKSGLPSDRFSAERTGGSVSTLTIQRTQQEDSAVYLCASSRDRGDGELFFGEGSRLTVL.

The chain combines TRBV11-1 with TRBJ2-3; 11 bases align to TRBD2. Trimming cost V 2 bases and J 4 bases; bases outside gene matches: 2. The CDR3 has 15 amino acids. CDR1 is SGHAT, CDR2 FQDESV, per germline (reference sequence). Written as DNA, the CDR3 is TGTGCCAGCAGCTTATCTAGCGGGAGGTCAGATACGCAGTATTTT. The encoded protein is CASSLSSGRSDTQYF.

This rearrangement joins TRBV18 to TRBJ1-3; weak D call: TRBD1 (6 bases). The CDR3 is 15 residues long. CDR1 is KGHSH, CDR2 LQKENI, per germline. Trimming left V 2 bases short and J 2 bases short, with 10 bases between. The CDR3 DNA is TGTGCCAGCTCACCAAGCGCAGGGGCTGGAAACACCATATATTTT. It specifies CASSPSAGAGNTIYF.

This chain connects TRBV28 to TRBJ1-1; D is ambiguous. CDR1 MDHEN and CDR2 SYDVKM come from the germline V gene. Trimming took off 4 bases at V and 0 bases at J, with 6 bases between the two ends. This CDR3 is built from 13 residues. CDR3: CASSSSVNTEAFF. The CDR3 nucleotides read TGTGCCAGCAGTTCATCAGTGAACACTGAAGCTTTCTTT.

This chain joins TRBV18 and TRBJ1-2; D unresolved. Germline CDR1 reads KGHSH; CDR2 reads LQKENI. The V and J ends lost 2 bases and 4 bases respectively, with 8 bases between them. The CDR3 has 13 residues. The DNA of the CDR3 is TGTGCCAGCTCACCAGAGGTCCGCTATGGCTACACCTTC. As protein: CASSPEVRYGYTF.

The chain recombines TRBV28 with TRBJ2-3, with D perhaps TRBD1 or TRBD2 (5 bases each). CDR1 is MDHEN, CDR2 SYDVKM, per germline. The CDR3 is 16 amino acids. The V gene lost 3 bases and the J gene lost 2 bases, with 15 bases spanning the gap. The CDR3 is CASSFDRGHPTDTQYF. For the CDR3, the DNA is TGTGCCAGCAGTTTTGACCGGGGCCATCCCACAGATACGCAGTATTTT. Looking up the rest from reference TRBV28 and TRBJ2-3 gives the full variable domain: DVKVTQSSRYLVKRTGEKVFLECVQDMDHENMFWYRQDPGLGLRLIYFSYDVKMKEKGDIPEGYSVSREKKERFSLILESASTNQTSMYLCASSFDRGHPTDTQYFGPGTRLTVL.

The rearrangement uses TRBV5-1 and TRBJ1-1; 8 nucleotides align to TRBD1. Looked up from germline, CDR1 is SGHRS and CDR2 is YFSETQ. This CDR3 is built from 18 residues. The V segment lost 2 bases and the J segment 4 bases; nucleotides outside the gene matches: 16. CDR3 loop: CASSLDYLQGARSTEAFF. Here the CDR3 DNA reads TGCGCCAGCAGCTTAGATTACTTGCAGGGGGCGCGTAGCACTGAAGCTTTCTTT.

The chain links TRBV28 to TRBJ1-2; TRBD1 is a possible D gene (5 bases). V was pared by 5 bases and J by 2 bases, with 12 bases between. Germline V lookup: CDR1 MDHEN, CDR2 SYDVKM. The CDR3 runs to 14 residues. The CDR3 protein is CASSRGAENYGYTF. The CDR3 bases are TGTGCCAGCAGTCGCGGGGCCGAGAACTATGGCTACACCTTC.

The V call is TRBV11-2, the J call TRBJ2-3, with unresolved D. This CDR3 has 12 residues. Germline CDR1 reads SGHAT; CDR2 reads FQNNGV. V was trimmed by 5 bases and J by 6 bases, leaving 9 bases between them. CDR3 protein: CASSPPADTQYF. CDR3 in DNA: TGTGCCAGCAGCCCGCCGGCGGATACGCAGTATTTT.

J is TRBJ1-2 and V is TRBV7-9; 8 bases map to TRBD1. The CDR3 has 13 residues. V lost 3 bases, J lost 5 bases, and 2 bases stayed unmatched. Per germline, CDR1 SEHNR and CDR2 FQNEAQ (reference sequence). For the CDR3, the DNA is TGTGCCAGCAGCTTCCAGGGGGCATATGGCTACACCTTC. Protein product: CASSFQGAYGYTF.

This clone came up once. The chain recombines TRBV11-2 with TRBJ2-1, with D possibly TRBD2 on 6 matching bases. Germline V gene data show CDR1 as SGHAT and CDR2 as FQNNGV. V lost 5 bases and J lost 1, with 9 bases in between. The CDR3 totals 14 residues. CDR3 amino acids: CASSPRESYNEQFF. CDR3 coding DNA: TGTGCCAGCAGCCCCCGGGAGTCCTACAATGAGCAGTTCTTC.

The chain carries TRBV19 and TRBJ1-1, with a tentative D call TRBD1 (5 bases). CDR1 and CDR2 from the germline V gene are LNHDA and SQIVND (reference sequence). The germline V and J ends were trimmed by 1 base and 2 bases, with 8 bases remaining between them. The CDR3 is 14 amino acids. The CDR3: CASSIGQTNTEAFF. DNA for the CDR3: TGTGCCAGTAGTATAGGACAGACAAACACTGAAGCTTTCTTT.

V is TRBV28 and J is TRBJ2-4, with 7 nucleotides matching TRBD1. CDR1 is MDHEN, CDR2 SYDVKM, per germline. V was pared by 6 bases and J by 0 bases, with 5 bases of the junction left unmatched. This CDR3 has 15 residues. The CDR3 sequence is CASSLTGLAKNIQYF. For the CDR3, the DNA is TGTGCCAGCAGCCTGACAGGGCTAGCCAAAAACATTCAGTACTTC. Filled out from reference TRBV28 and TRBJ2-4, the complete variable domain reads DVKVTQSSRYLVKRTGEKVFLECVQDMDHENMFWYRQDPGLGLRLIYFSYDVKMKEKGDIPEGYSVSREKKERFSLILESASTNQTSMYLCASSLTGLAKNIQYFGAGTRLSVL.

This chain uses TRBV9 with TRBJ2-1, with D possibly TRBD2 on 6 matching bases. Germline CDR1 is SGDLS and CDR2 is YYNGEE. The V gene lost 2 bases and the J gene lost 0 bases, with 12 bases spanning the gap. The CDR3 sequence is 16 residues long. CDR3 residues: CASSVFISGSYNEQFF. The CDR3 DNA follows: TGTGCCAGCAGCGTCTTTATTAGCGGCTCCTACAATGAGCAGTTCTTC.

The chain uses TRBV5-1 and TRBJ2-2, with D unclear. This CDR3 is built from 12 residues. CDR1 is SGHRS, CDR2 YFSETQ, per germline. The germline V and J ends were trimmed by 4 bases and 1 base, with 2 bases remaining between them. The CDR3 spells CASSMNTGELFF. The CDR3 coding sequence is TGCGCCAGCAGCATGAACACCGGGGAGCTGTTTTTT.

The J gene is TRBJ2-7, the V gene TRBV7-9; D is ambiguous. The V end was cut by 1 base, the J end by 5 bases, with 12 bases between. The germline V gene encodes CDR1 SEHNR and CDR2 FQNEAQ (reference sequence). The CDR3 is 14 amino acids. CDR3 amino acids: CASSLDAPMDEQYF. The CDR3 DNA reads TGTGCCAGCAGCTTAGACGCTCCCATGGACGAGCAGTACTTC.

The chain joins TRBV19 to TRBJ2-1; 9 nucleotides align to TRBD2. Germline lookup yields CDR1 LNHDA and CDR2 SQIVND (reference sequence). This CDR3 has 15 amino acids. Trimming took 7 bases from V and 5 from J; bases not matched to a gene: 9. The CDR3 sequence: CASTRASGVHNEQFF. Here the CDR3 DNA reads TGTGCCAGTACCAGGGCTAGCGGGGTTCACAATGAGCAGTTCTTC.

This clone was counted between two and nine times. The gene calls are TRBV6-1 and TRBJ1-2; TRBD1 matches at 7 bases. V trimming: 2 bases; J trimming: 8 bases; junction bases outside the gene matches: 14. Germline CDR1 is MNHNS and CDR2 is SASEGT. The CDR3 sequence is 16 residues long. The chain's CDR3 is CASSEPETGRVRGYTF. The CDR3 nucleotides read TGTGCCAGCAGTGAACCGGAGACAGGGAGGGTCCGGGGCTACACCTTC.

The chain links TRBV6-5 to TRBJ1-5, with unresolved D. The length of the CDR3 is 13 residues. V gave up 6 bases and J gave up 7 bases, with 13 bases separating them. CDR1 and CDR2 from the germline V gene are MNHEY and SVGAGI. The CDR3 region is CASSNPAQQPQHF. The DNA of the CDR3 is TGTGCCAGCAGCAACCCAGCTCAGCAGCCCCAGCATTTT.

This rearrangement joins TRBV6-1 to TRBJ2-1; perhaps TRBD2 as D (5 bases). Trimming took off 2 bases at V and 9 bases at J, with 14 bases between the two ends. The V gene's germline CDR1 is MNHNS and CDR2 SASEGT. CDR3 length equals 14 residues. CDR3 nucleotides: TGTGCCAGCAGTGAACTGAGGGTTCGAGGTGAGCAGTTCTTC. Encoded protein: CASSELRVRGEQFF.

Here the CDR3 reads CASSYRGTGINEQYF. CDR3 in DNA: TGTGCCAGCAGTTACCGAGGGACAGGGATCAACGAGCAGTACTTC. V is TRBV6-2 or TRBV6-3 and J is TRBJ2-7, with TRBD1 matching over 9 bases. Germline V gives CDR1 MNHEY, CDR2 SVGEGT. With 2 bases clipped from V and 5 bases from J, the junction kept 7 bases outside the gene matches. The CDR3 contains 15 residues.

The chain carries TRBV19 and TRBJ1-1; tentatively, D is TRBD1 (5 bases). There are 14 residues in the CDR3. V shed 1 base and J shed 3 bases, with 9 bases lying between them. Germline lookup yields CDR1 LNHDA and CDR2 SQIVND (reference sequence). The DNA of the CDR3 is TGTGCCAGTAGTATAGGGGGCTTGGACACTGAAGCTTTCTTT. Its protein is CASSIGGLDTEAFF.

DNA of the CDR3: TGTGCCAGCAGGCTGACAGCTTCTGGAAACACCATATATTTT. This codes for CASRLTASGNTIYF. The chain employs TRBV2 and TRBJ1-3; TRBD1 is a possible D gene (5 bases). The CDR3 has 14 residues. V lost 6 bases to trimming and J lost 1 base, with 10 bases between them. Germline CDR1 and CDR2: SNHLY and FYNNEI.

The chain is built from TRBV6-5 and TRBJ2-1, with 7 bases that match TRBD1. CDR3 size: 14 residues. The ends lost 6 bases at V and 4 bases at J; junction bases unmatched: 6. From germline, CDR1 is MNHEY and CDR2 SVGAGI. CDR3 nucleotides: TGTGCCAGCAGCCAAGGGACAGAATACAATGAGCAGTTCTTC. It specifies CASSQGTEYNEQFF.